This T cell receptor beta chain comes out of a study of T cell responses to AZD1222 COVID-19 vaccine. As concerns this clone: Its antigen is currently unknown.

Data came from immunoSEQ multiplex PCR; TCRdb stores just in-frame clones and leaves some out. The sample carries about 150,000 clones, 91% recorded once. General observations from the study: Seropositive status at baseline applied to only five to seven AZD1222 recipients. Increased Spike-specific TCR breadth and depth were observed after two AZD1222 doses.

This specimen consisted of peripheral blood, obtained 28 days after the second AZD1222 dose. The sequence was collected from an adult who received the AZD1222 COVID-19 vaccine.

CDR3 DNA: TGTGCCAGCAGCCAAGAGCGGAAAAGCAATCAGCCCCAGCATTTT. Its protein product is CASSQERKSNQPQHF. V usage is TRBV4-2 and J usage is TRBJ1-5; D is uncertain. Trimming took off 0 bases at V and 1 base at J, with 7 bases between the two ends. The CDR3 loop spans 15 amino acids. Germline CDR1 reads LGHNA; CDR2 reads YNFKEQ.